What follows are 9 T cell receptor beta chains derived from one specimen sequenced in a study of blood T cell repertoires in COVID-19. Measured with immunoSEQ multiplex PCR; TCRdb has only the in-frame clones, and not every one. The data hold a few hundred thousand clones, with roughly 91% observed a single time. Sequenced input: PBMCs or T cells enriched from blood (not recorded which). The source of these receptors is a woman between 18 and 29 years old who had recovered from COVID-19.

This rearrangement joins TRBV3-1 (or the pseudogene TRBV3-2) to TRBJ1-4; 11 bases map to TRBD1. CDR1 LGHDT and CDR2 YNNKEL come from the germline V gene (reference sequence). V was clipped by 1 base and J by 8 bases; unmatched bases: 12. The CDR3 loop spans 18 amino acids. CDR3 nucleotide sequence: TGTGCCAGCAGCCAAGTAGGCGTGGGACAGGGGGTTTACGAAAAACTGTTTTTT. Its translation is CASSQVGVGQGVYEKLFF.

V and J are TRBV19 and TRBJ2-7; no clear D. V was clipped by 5 bases and J by 6 bases, with 11 bases between them. Germline loops: CDR1 LNHDA, CDR2 SQIVND (reference sequence). This CDR3 contains 12 residues. In DNA form, the CDR3 reads TGTGCCAGTAGTCTCGTATCCGGCGAGCAGTACTTC. Translating gives CASSLVSGEQYF.

The chain carries TRBV5-4 and TRBJ1-6, with 7 bases matching TRBD1. J lost 10 bases, V lost 4 bases, and 5 bases had no gene match. Looked up from germline, CDR1 is SGHNT and CDR2 is YYREEE (reference sequence). CDR3 size: 13 residues. CDR3 amino acids: CASSPGTASPLHF. The CDR3 coding sequence is TGTGCCAGCAGCCCCGGGACAGCATCACCCCTCCACTTT. Complete variable domain (other parts from reference TRBV5-4 and TRBJ1-6): ETGVTQSPTHLIKTRGQQVTLRCSSQSGHNTVSWYQQALGQGPQFIFQYYREEENGRGNFPPRFSGLQFPNYSSELNVNALELDDSALYLCASSPGTASPLHFGNGTRLTVT.

The rearrangement joins TRBV5-1 to TRBJ2-2; 13 nucleotides match TRBD2. From germline, CDR1 is SGHRS and CDR2 YFSETQ. J gave up 7 bases and V 0 bases, and 6 bases lay outside the gene matches. CDR3 length: 17 amino acids. DNA for the CDR3: TGCGCCAGCAGCTTGGCCACTAGCGGGGGGGCCATCGGGGAGCTGTTTTTT. Protein sequence: CASSLATSGGAIGELFF. Complete variable domain (other parts from reference TRBV5-1 and TRBJ2-2): KAGVTQTPRYLIKTRGQQVTLSCSPISGHRSVSWYQQTPGQGLQFLFEYFSETQRNKGNFPGRFSGRQFSNSRSEMNVSTLELGDSALYLCASSLATSGGAIGELFFGEGSRLTVL.

The chain joins TRBV5-1 to TRBJ1-1, with a tentative D call TRBD1 (5 bases). This CDR3 is built from 14 residues. Germline V gene sequence: CDR1 SGHRS, CDR2 YFSETQ. The V and J ends lost 6 bases and 8 bases respectively, with 20 bases between them. CDR3 region: CASTSGRAGLEAFF. The CDR3 coding sequence is TGCGCCAGCACTTCTGGTAGGGCAGGGCTAGAAGCTTTCTTT. Looking up the rest from reference TRBV5-1 and TRBJ1-1 gives the full variable domain: KAGVTQTPRYLIKTRGQQVTLSCSPISGHRSVSWYQQTPGQGLQFLFEYFSETQRNKGNFPGRFSGRQFSNSRSEMNVSTLELGDSALYLCASTSGRAGLEAFFGQGTRLTVV.

The V and J genes are TRBV6-5 and TRBJ2-7, with D perhaps matching TRBD2 (5 bases). Germline V gene data show CDR1 as MNHEY and CDR2 as SVGAGI. This CDR3 region has 14 residues. V was pared by 0 bases and J by 3 bases, with 9 bases between. CDR3 in amino acids: CASSYSIGSYEQYF. The DNA of the CDR3 is TGTGCCAGCAGTTACTCGATAGGGAGCTACGAGCAGTACTTC.

V and J are TRBV2 and TRBJ1-1; 10 nucleotides align to TRBD1. CDR3 length: 17 residues. Germline CDR1 is SNHLY and CDR2 is FYNNEI. Trimming took 11 bases from V and 4 from J; bases not matched to a gene: 19. CDR3 nucleotides: TGTGCCGGAGGGGGAGGGGACAGGGGTAGGGTGAGCACTGAAGCTTTCTTT. Translating it yields CAGGGGDRGRVSTEAFF.

This clone has more than one count but fewer than ten. This chain connects TRBV7-3 to TRBJ1-1; D possibly corresponds to TRBD1 (5 bases). The length of the CDR3 is 16 residues. From germline, CDR1 is SGHTA and CDR2 FQGTGA. Trimming pared 2 bases from V and 0 bases from J, leaving 13 bases between. CDR3 DNA: TGTGCCAGCAGCTTAGGAGGGGCTGCCATGAACACTGAAGCTTTCTTT. Amino acid sequence: CASSLGGAAMNTEAFF.

The rearrangement uses TRBV7-2 and TRBJ2-7, with 13 positions matching TRBD2. This CDR3 comprises 16 residues. Germline V gene lookup returns CDR1 SGHTA and CDR2 FQGNSA. The junction had 1 base not matched to a gene; V was cut back by 1 base and J by 1 base. CDR3: CASSLGLAGGSYEQYF. The CDR3 DNA sequence: TGTGCCAGCAGCTTAGGACTAGCGGGGGGTTCCTACGAGCAGTACTTC.